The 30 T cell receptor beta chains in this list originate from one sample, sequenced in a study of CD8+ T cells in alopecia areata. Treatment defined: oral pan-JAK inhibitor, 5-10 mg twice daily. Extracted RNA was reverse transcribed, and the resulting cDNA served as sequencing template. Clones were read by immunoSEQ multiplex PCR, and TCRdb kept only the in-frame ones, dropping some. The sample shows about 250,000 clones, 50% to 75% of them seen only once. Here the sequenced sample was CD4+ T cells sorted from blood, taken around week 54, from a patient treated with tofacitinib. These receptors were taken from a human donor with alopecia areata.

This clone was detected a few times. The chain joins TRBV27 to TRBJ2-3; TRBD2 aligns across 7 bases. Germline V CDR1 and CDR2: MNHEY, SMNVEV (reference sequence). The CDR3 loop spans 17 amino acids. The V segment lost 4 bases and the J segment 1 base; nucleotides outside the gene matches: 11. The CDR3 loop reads CASSWTVRRGGTDTQYF. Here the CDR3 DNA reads TGTGCCAGCAGTTGGACGGTGCGACGGGGGGGCACAGATACGCAGTATTTT.

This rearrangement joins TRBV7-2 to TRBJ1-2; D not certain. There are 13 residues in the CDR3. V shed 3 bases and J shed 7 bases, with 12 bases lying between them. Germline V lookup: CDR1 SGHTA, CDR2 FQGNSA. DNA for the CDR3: TGTGCCAGCAGCTTCGACGATCGGGGTGGCTACACCTTC. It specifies CASSFDDRGGYTF. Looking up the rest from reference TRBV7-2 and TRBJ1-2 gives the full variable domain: GAGVSQSPSNKVTEKGKDVELRCDPISGHTALYWYRQSLGQGLEFLIYFQGNSAPDKSGLPSDRFSAERTGGSVSTLTIQRTQQEDSAVYLCASSFDDRGGYTFGSGTRLTVV.

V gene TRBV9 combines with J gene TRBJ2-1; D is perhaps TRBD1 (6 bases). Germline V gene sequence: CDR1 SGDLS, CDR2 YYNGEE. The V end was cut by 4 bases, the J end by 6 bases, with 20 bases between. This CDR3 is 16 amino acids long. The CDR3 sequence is CASSPQGTRRFNEQFF. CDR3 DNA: TGTGCCAGCAGCCCTCAGGGGACCAGGAGGTTCAATGAGCAGTTCTTC.

CDR3 bases: TGTGCCAGCAGCCCGGAAGGAGAGACCCAGTACTTC. It specifies CASSPEGETQYF. The chain combines TRBV4-2 with TRBJ2-5; no reliable D call. V lost 4 bases and J 4 bases, leaving 7 bases between the germline ends. The CDR3 totals 12 residues. Germline assignment: CDR1 LGHNA and CDR2 YNFKEQ.

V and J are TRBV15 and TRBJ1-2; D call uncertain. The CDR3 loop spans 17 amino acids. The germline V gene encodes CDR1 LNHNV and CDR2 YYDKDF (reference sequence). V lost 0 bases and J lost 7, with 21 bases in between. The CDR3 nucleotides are TGTGCCACCAGCAGAGATAGCCCGGAGACGGGAGTTCGTGGCTACACCTTC. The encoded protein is CATSRDSPETGVRGYTF.

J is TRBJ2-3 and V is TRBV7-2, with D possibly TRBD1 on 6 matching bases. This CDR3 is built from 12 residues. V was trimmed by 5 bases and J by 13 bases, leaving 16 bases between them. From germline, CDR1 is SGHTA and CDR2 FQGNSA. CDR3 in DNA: TGTGCCAGCAGCCGTGTGGGGGCCTTGAAGTATTTT. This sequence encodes CASSRVGALKYF. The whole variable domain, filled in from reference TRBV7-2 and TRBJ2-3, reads GAGVSQSPSNKVTEKGKDVELRCDPISGHTALYWYRQSLGQGLEFLIYFQGNSAPDKSGLPSDRFSAERTGGSVSTLTIQRTQQEDSAVYLCASSRVGALKYFGPGTRLTVL.

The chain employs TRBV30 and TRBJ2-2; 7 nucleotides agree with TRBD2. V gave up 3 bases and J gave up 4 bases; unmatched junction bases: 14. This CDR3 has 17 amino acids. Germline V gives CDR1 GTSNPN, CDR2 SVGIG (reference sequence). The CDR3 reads CAWSPFSGRGGTGELFF. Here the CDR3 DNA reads TGTGCCTGGAGCCCTTTTAGCGGGCGGGGAGGCACCGGGGAGCTGTTTTTT.

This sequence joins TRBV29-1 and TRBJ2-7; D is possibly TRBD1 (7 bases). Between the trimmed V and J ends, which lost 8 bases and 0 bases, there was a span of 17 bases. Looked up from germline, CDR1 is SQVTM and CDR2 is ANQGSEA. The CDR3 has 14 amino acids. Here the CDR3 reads CSYRGRDSSYEQYF. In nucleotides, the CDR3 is TGCAGCTACCGCGGGCGGGACAGCTCCTACGAGCAGTACTTC.

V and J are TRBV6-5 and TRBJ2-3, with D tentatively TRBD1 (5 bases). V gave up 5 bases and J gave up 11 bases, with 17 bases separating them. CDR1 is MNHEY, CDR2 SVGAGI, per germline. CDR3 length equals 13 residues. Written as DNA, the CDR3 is TGTGCCAGCAGTGAATACGAACAGGCGTTGCAGTATTTT. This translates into CASSEYEQALQYF.

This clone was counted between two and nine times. The chain's CDR3 is CASSSGGDTQYF. The CDR3 DNA reads as TGTGCCAGCAGTTCGGGTGGAGATACGCAGTATTTT. V usage is TRBV14 and J usage is TRBJ2-3; the D is unclear. The germline V and J ends were trimmed by 6 bases and 5 bases, with 9 bases remaining between them. The CDR3 totals 12 residues. The germline CDR1 and CDR2 sequences are SGHDN and FVKESK.

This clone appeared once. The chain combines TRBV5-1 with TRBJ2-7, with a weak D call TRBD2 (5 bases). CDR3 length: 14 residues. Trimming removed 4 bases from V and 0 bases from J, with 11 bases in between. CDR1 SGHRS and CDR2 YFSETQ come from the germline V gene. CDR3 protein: CASSNTGSSYEQYF. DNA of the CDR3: TGCGCCAGCAGCAACACTGGGAGCTCCTACGAGCAGTACTTC.

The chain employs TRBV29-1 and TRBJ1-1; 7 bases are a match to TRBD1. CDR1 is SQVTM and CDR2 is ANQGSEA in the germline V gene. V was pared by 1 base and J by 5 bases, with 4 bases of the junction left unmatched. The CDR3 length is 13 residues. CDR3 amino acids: CSVEALRGTEAFF. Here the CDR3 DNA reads TGCAGCGTTGAAGCCCTCAGGGGGACTGAAGCTTTCTTT.

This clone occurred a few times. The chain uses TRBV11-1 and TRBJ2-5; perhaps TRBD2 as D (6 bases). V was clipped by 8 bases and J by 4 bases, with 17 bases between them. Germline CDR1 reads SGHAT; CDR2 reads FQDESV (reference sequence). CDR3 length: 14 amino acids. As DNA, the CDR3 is TGTGCCAGCGCCCCGGTTGCGGGGCTAGAGACCCAGTACTTC. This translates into CASAPVAGLETQYF.

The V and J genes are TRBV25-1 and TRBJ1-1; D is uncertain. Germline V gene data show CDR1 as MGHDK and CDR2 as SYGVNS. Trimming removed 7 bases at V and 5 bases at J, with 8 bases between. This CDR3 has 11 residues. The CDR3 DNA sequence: TGTGCCAGCAAAAGGGAAACTGAAGCTTTCTTT. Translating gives CASKRETEAFF.

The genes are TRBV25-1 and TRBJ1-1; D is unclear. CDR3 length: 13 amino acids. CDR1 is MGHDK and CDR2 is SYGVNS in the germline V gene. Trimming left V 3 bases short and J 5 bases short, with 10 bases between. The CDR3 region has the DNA TGTGCCAGCAGTGACCGGACGGGAACTGAAGCTTTCTTT. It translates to CASSDRTGTEAFF.

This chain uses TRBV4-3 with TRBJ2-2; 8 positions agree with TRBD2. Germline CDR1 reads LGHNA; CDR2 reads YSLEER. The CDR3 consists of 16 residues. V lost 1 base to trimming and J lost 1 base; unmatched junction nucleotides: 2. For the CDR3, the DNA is TGCGCCAGCAGCCAAGGACTAGCGAGGAACACCGGGGAGCTGTTTTTT. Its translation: CASSQGLARNTGELFF.

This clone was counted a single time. The CDR3 sequence: CATSRDQSEAFF. CDR3 DNA sequence: TGTGCCACCAGCAGAGACCAGAGCGAAGCTTTCTTT. This chain links TRBV15 with TRBJ1-1, with D unresolved. CDR3 length: 12 residues. Trimming removed 0 bases at V and 8 bases at J, with 7 bases between. The germline V gene has CDR1 LNHNV and CDR2 YYDKDF (reference sequence). Looking up the rest from reference TRBV15 and TRBJ1-1 gives the full variable domain: DAMVIQNPRYQVTQFGKPVTLSCSQTLNHNVMYWYQQKSSQAPKLLFHYYDKDFNNEADTPDNFQSRRPNTSFCFLDIRSPGLGDTAMYLCATSRDQSEAFFGQGTRLTVV.

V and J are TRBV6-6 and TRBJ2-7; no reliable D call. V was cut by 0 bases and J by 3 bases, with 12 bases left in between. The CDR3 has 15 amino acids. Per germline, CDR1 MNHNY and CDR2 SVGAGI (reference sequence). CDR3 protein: CASSYSTLQFYEQYF. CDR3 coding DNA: TGTGCCAGCAGTTACTCGACCTTACAGTTCTACGAGCAGTACTTC.

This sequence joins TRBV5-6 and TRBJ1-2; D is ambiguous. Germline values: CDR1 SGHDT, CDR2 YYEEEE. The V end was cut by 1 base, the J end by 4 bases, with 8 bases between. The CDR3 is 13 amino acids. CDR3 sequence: CASSLLVGYGYTF. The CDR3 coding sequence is TGTGCCAGCAGCTTGCTGGTGGGCTATGGCTACACCTTC.

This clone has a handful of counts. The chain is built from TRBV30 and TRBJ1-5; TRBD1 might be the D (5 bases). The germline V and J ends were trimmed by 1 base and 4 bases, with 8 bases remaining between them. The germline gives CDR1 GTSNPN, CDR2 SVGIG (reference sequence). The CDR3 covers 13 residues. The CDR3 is CAWSGTPNQPQHF. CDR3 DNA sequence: TGTGCCTGGAGTGGGACACCGAATCAGCCCCAGCATTTT.

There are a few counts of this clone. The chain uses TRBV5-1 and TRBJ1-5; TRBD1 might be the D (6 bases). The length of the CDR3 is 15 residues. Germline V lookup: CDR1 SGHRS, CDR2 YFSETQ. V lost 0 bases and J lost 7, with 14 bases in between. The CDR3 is CASSLVPGHRQPQHF. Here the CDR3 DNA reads TGCGCCAGCAGCTTGGTTCCGGGACATAGACAGCCCCAGCATTTT.

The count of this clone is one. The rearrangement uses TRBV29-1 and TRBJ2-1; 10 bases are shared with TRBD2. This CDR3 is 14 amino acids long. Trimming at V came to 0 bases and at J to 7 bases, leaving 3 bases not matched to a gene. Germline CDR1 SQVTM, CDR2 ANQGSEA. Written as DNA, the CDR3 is TGCAGCGTTGAAGATCTAGCGGGGGTAAATGAGCAGTTCTTC. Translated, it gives CSVEDLAGVNEQFF.

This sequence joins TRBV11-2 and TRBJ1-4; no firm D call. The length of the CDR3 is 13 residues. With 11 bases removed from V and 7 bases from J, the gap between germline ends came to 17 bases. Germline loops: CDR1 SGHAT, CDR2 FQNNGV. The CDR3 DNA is TGTGCCTCCCACGGCTTAGCGGTTGAAAAACTGTTTTTT. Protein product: CASHGLAVEKLFF. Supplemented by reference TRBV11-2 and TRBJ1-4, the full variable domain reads EAGVAQSPRYKIIEKRQSVAFWCNPISGHATLYWYQQILGQGPKLLIQFQNNGVVDDSQLPKDRFSAERLKGVDSTLKIQPAKLEDSAVYLCASHGLAVEKLFFGSGTQLSVL.

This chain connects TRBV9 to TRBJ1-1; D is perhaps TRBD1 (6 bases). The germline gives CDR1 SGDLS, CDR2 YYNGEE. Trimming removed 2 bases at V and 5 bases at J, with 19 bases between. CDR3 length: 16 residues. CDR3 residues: CASSVFGARGATEAFF. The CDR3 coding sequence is TGTGCCAGCAGCGTCTTCGGGGCACGGGGGGCGACTGAAGCTTTCTTT.

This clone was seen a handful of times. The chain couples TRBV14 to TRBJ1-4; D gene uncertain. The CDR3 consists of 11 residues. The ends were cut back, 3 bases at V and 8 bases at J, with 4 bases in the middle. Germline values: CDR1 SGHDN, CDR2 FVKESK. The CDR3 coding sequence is TGTGCCAGCAGCCATGGGGAAAAACTGTTTTTT. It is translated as CASSHGEKLFF.

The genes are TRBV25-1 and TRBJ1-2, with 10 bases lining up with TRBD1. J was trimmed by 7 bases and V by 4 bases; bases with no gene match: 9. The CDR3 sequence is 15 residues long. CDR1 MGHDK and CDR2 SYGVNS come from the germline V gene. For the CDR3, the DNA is TGTGCCAGCAGTGGCCGGGACAGGGGAGGGAGTGGCTACACCTTC. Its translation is CASSGRDRGGSGYTF.

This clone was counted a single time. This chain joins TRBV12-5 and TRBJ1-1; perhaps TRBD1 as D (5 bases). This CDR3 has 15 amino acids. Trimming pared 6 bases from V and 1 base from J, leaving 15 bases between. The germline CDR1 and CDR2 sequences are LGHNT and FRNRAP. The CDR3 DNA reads TGTGCTAGTGGACCCACGGGGCGGGGGAACACTGAAGCTTTCTTT. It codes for CASGPTGRGNTEAFF.

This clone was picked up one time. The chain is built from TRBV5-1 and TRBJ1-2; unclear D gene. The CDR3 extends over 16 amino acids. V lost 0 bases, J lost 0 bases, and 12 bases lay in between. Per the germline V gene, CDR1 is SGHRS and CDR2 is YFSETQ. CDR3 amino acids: CASSLGPELPNYGYTF. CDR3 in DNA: TGCGCCAGCAGCTTGGGTCCTGAACTTCCTAACTATGGCTACACCTTC. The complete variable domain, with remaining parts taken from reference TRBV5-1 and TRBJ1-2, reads KAGVTQTPRYLIKTRGQQVTLSCSPISGHRSVSWYQQTPGQGLQFLFEYFSETQRNKGNFPGRFSGRQFSNSRSEMNVSTLELGDSALYLCASSLGPELPNYGYTFGSGTRLTVV.

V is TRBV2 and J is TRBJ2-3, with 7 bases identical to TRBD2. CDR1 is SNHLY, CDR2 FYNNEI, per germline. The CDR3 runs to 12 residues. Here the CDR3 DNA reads TGTGCGGGGGGGGAAGAAGCAGATACGCAGTATTTT. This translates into CAGGEEADTQYF.

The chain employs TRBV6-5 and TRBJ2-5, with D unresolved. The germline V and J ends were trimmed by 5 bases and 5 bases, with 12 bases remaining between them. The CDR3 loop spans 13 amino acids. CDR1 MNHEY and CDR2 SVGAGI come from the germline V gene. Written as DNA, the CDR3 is TGTGCCAGCAGTGCGACGGTGGGGGAGACCCAGTACTTC. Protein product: CASSATVGETQYF.